These 9 T cell receptor beta chains were sequenced from one sample in a study of blood T cell repertoires in COVID-19. Assay: immunoSEQ multiplex PCR; the TCRdb copy retains only in-frame clones and omits some. The data contain 130,000 to 150,000 clones, 87% of them seen just once; the ten biggest clones take up approximately 40%. Sample: peripheral blood. The receptors were gathered from a man aged 45-65 years who had recovered from COVID-19.

The rearrangement joins TRBV6-5 to TRBJ2-1, with TRBD2 as a possible D gene (6 bases). The CDR3 contains 15 residues. The germline CDR1 and CDR2 sequences are MNHEY and SVGAGI. V was clipped by 5 bases and J by 5 bases, with 16 bases between them. The CDR3 nucleotides read TGTGCCAGCAGTAAACCGGGGACTTTTAACAATGAGCAGTTCTTC. It yields the protein CASSKPGTFNNEQFF.

The rearrangement joins TRBV12-3 or TRBV12-4 to TRBJ2-3; D ambiguous. There are 13 residues in the CDR3. Trimming took off 5 bases at V and 2 bases at J, with 8 bases between the two ends. The CDR3 loop reads CASSGPITDTQYF. The CDR3 DNA sequence: TGTGCCAGCAGTGGGCCCATCACAGATACGCAGTATTTT.

This chain uses TRBV5-6 with TRBJ2-7, with 14 bases matching TRBD2. With 4 bases clipped from V and 5 bases from J, the junction kept 11 bases outside the gene matches. Germline CDR1 is SGHDT and CDR2 is YYEEEE. This CDR3 has 17 amino acids. CDR3 in amino acids: CASSGGLAGAPLDEQYF. DNA for the CDR3: TGTGCCAGCAGCGGGGGACTAGCGGGGGCCCCCCTTGACGAGCAGTACTTC.

V is TRBV10-1 and J is TRBJ1-6; TRBD1 agrees at 8 bases. This CDR3 region has 14 residues. Trimming removed 3 bases from V and 12 bases from J; junction bases left unmatched: 7. Germline-derived CDR1 and CDR2 are WNHNN and SYGVQD (reference sequence). CDR3 DNA: TGCGCCAGCAGTGAAGGACAGGGTGTTTTACCCCTCCACTTT. It encodes CASSEGQGVLPLHF.

The CDR3 bases are TGTGCCAGCAGCCCACCAGCGGGGGGCGGCCAAGAGACCCAGTACTTC. It specifies CASSPPAGGGQETQYF. V is TRBV3-1 (or the pseudogene TRBV3-2) and J is TRBJ2-5; TRBD2 agrees at 9 bases. Germline-derived CDR1 and CDR2 are LGHDT and YNNKEL (reference sequence). The CDR3 contains 16 residues. Unmatched junction bases numbered 7, after V lost 4 bases and J lost 1 base.

This sequence joins TRBV19 and TRBJ1-1; a possible D gene is TRBD1 (6 bases). Germline V gene data show CDR1 as LNHDA and CDR2 as SQIVND (reference sequence). The germline V and J ends were trimmed by 4 bases and 1 base, with 13 bases remaining between them. The CDR3 consists of 15 residues. The CDR3, as DNA: TGTGCCAGTAGTAACCTCGGGACATCGAACACTGAAGCTTTCTTT. Protein: CASSNLGTSNTEAFF.

The chain links TRBV12-3 or TRBV12-4 to TRBJ2-7; TRBD1 matches 11 bases. V gave up 6 bases and J gave up 6 bases; unmatched junction bases: 4. The CDR3 has 13 residues. The CDR3 DNA reads as TGTGCCAGCAGGTACGGGACAGGGGGCGAGCAGTACTTC. Its translation is CASRYGTGGEQYF.

V gene TRBV5-5 combines with J gene TRBJ1-5; D unresolved. Deletions cut 4 bases from V and 0 bases from J, with 14 bases between. The germline V gene encodes CDR1 SGHKS and CDR2 YYEKEE (reference sequence). This CDR3 contains 16 residues. The CDR3: CASSHMTGNSNQPQHF. In DNA form, the CDR3 reads TGTGCCAGCAGCCACATGACGGGGAATAGCAATCAGCCCCAGCATTTT.

This chain links TRBV5-5 with TRBJ2-2; 10 bases are shared with TRBD1. J was trimmed by 6 bases and V by 0 bases; bases with no gene match: 5. The CDR3 is 16 amino acids. Germline V gene sequence: CDR1 SGHKS, CDR2 YYEKEE (reference sequence). This CDR3 is CASSLAGTGVAGELFF. Here the CDR3 DNA reads TGTGCCAGCAGCTTGGCCGGGACAGGGGTTGCCGGGGAGCTGTTTTTT.